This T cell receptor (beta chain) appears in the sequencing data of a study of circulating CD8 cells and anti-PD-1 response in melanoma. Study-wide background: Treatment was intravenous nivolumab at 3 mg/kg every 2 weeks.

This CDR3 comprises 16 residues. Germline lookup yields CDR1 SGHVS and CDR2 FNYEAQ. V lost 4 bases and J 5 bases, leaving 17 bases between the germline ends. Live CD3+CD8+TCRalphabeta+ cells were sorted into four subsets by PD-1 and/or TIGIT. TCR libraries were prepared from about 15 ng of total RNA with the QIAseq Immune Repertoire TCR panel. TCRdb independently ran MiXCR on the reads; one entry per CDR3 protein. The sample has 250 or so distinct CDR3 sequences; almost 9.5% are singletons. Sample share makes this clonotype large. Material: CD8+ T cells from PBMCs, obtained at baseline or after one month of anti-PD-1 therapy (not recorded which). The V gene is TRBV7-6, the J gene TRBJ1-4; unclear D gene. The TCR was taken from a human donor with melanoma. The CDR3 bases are TGTGCCAGCAGCTCAGTGGGGAGGGCGGAAAATGAAAAACTGTTTTTT. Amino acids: CASSSVGRAENEKLFF.